Listed here are 23 T cell receptor beta chains from one sample, sequenced in a study of T cell clonotyping in hematopoietic cell transplantation. The protocol was immunoSEQ multiplex PCR, while the TCRdb copy is restricted to in-frame clones and leaves out a portion. The data contain 30,000 to 40,000 clones, 95% of them singletons. As to time point: recipient sample about 28 days before transplant, after cytoreduction. Sequencing was performed on peripheral blood mononuclear cells, taken before stem cell transplant. Receptor source: a man aged 35-49 years with chronic myeloid leukemia. Some clones in this sample may be carry-over from other donors' samples.

The V and J genes are TRBV2 and TRBJ2-1; TRBD2 matches at 10 bases. This CDR3 comprises 15 residues. V lost 1 base, J lost 8 bases, and 5 bases stayed unmatched. Germline CDR1 reads SNHLY; CDR2 reads FYNNEI. This chain's CDR3 is CASSEGLAGEYEQFF. The CDR3 bases are TGTGCCAGCAGTGAAGGCCTAGCGGGGGAGTATGAGCAGTTCTTC.

The chain has TRBV7-9 and TRBJ2-4; D uncertain. Trimming cost V 3 bases and J 0 bases, with 6 bases left between them. The germline gives CDR1 SEHNR, CDR2 FQNEAQ (reference sequence). The CDR3 length is 14 residues. CDR3 bases: TGTGCCAGCAGCTTTCTCCGAGCCAAAAACATTCAGTACTTC. Translating gives CASSFLRAKNIQYF.

This clone came up a few times. The CDR3 DNA follows: TGTGCCTGGAGCCCCCGGACGTCCGGCTCCTACGAGCAGTACTTC. Translated, it gives CAWSPRTSGSYEQYF. The chain has TRBV30 and TRBJ2-7; D gene uncertain. Trimming removed 3 bases at V and 0 bases at J, with 15 bases between. CDR1 is GTSNPN, CDR2 SVGIG, per germline (reference sequence). This CDR3 has 15 amino acids. Together with reference TRBV30 and TRBJ2-7, the CDR3 gives the full variable domain: SQTIHQWPATLVQPVGSPLSLECTVEGTSNPNLYWYRQAAGRGLQLLFYSVGIGQISSEVPQNLSASRPQDRQFILSSKKLLLSDSGFYLCAWSPRTSGSYEQYFGPGTRLTVT.

This rearrangement joins TRBV27 to TRBJ1-3; TRBD1 matches 7 bases. Germline V lookup: CDR1 MNHEY, CDR2 SMNVEV (reference sequence). The CDR3 sequence is 14 residues long. With V trimmed by 5 bases and J by 5 bases, 6 bases remained unmatched. CDR3 bases: TGTGCCAGCAGTCCCTGGGGACAGCGAAACACCATATATTTT. It codes for CASSPWGQRNTIYF.

The chain joins TRBV7-2 to TRBJ2-2; no clear D gene. The CDR3 has 17 amino acids. The V and J ends lost 5 bases and 4 bases respectively, with 20 bases between them. Looked up from germline, CDR1 is SGHTA and CDR2 is FQGNSA. CDR3 coding DNA: TGTGCCAGCAGCCCCCGGCCGATGTTGGGTGGCACCGGGGAGCTGTTTTTT. It yields the protein CASSPRPMLGGTGELFF.

The chain uses TRBV30 and TRBJ1-6; D gene uncertain. Germline CDR1 GTSNPN, CDR2 SVGIG (reference sequence). Deletions cut 0 bases from V and 4 bases from J, with 10 bases between. This CDR3 is 15 amino acids long. This CDR3 reads CAWSVGVAYNSPLHF. DNA for the CDR3: TGTGCCTGGAGTGTAGGAGTAGCATATAATTCACCCCTCCACTTT.

This chain joins TRBV2 and TRBJ2-1; possibly TRBD1 for D (5 bases). The CDR3 totals 15 residues. V shed 2 bases and J shed 2 bases, with 10 bases lying between them. The germline V gene has CDR1 SNHLY and CDR2 FYNNEI. As DNA, the CDR3 is TGTGCCAGCAGTGAAAGGACACTCACCTACAATGAGCAGTTCTTC. Its translation: CASSERTLTYNEQFF.

The chain employs TRBV6-5 and TRBJ1-1, with 7 bases that match TRBD1. In germline, CDR1 is MNHEY, CDR2 SVGAGI. CDR3 length equals 14 residues. V was clipped by 5 bases and J by 1 base; unmatched bases: 4. CDR3 region: CASSPRTGNTEAFF. CDR3 sequence (DNA): TGTGCCAGCAGTCCCCGGACAGGGAACACTGAAGCTTTCTTT.

This clone appeared a single time. The chain recombines TRBV9 with TRBJ2-5; a weak D match, TRBD2 (5 bases). Trimming took off 0 bases at V and 5 bases at J, with 8 bases between the two ends. Germline V gives CDR1 SGDLS, CDR2 YYNGEE. The CDR3 totals 13 residues. CDR3 in amino acids: CASSVATGETQYF. CDR3 nucleotides: TGTGCCAGCAGCGTAGCTACGGGGGAGACCCAGTACTTC.

The genes are TRBV19 and TRBJ2-7; the D is unclear. With 3 bases removed from V and 5 bases from J, the gap between germline ends came to 17 bases. Germline-derived CDR1 and CDR2 are LNHDA and SQIVND (reference sequence). The CDR3 spans 15 residues. Here the CDR3 DNA reads TGTGCCAGTAGTATCGGGCCAGAACCCTACGACGAGCAGTACTTC. Translated: CASSIGPEPYDEQYF.

The rearrangement uses TRBV5-3 and TRBJ1-1, with no clear D. TRBV5-3 is sorted into the ORF group, with uncertain function. The CDR3 spans 13 residues. V lost 1 base and J 1 base, leaving 5 bases between the germline ends. For the CDR3, the DNA is TGTGCCAGAAGCTTGCAGCCGAACACTGAAGCTTTCTTT. Its translation: CARSLQPNTEAFF.

The chain uses TRBV11-2 and TRBJ2-7, with TRBD2 as a possible D gene (5 bases). Trimming removed 2 bases from V and 3 bases from J, with 20 bases in between. CDR1 is SGHAT and CDR2 is FQNNGV in the germline V gene. The CDR3 runs to 17 residues. Written as DNA, the CDR3 is TGTGCCAGCAGCTTATTCCTCGTGCGGGTTGGGAACTACGAGCAGTACTTC. It is translated as CASSLFLVRVGNYEQYF.

The chain links TRBV2 to TRBJ1-6, with TRBD1 identical over 8 bases. The CDR3 sequence is 15 residues long. CDR1 SNHLY and CDR2 FYNNEI come from the germline V gene. V lost 8 bases and J lost 3; bases outside the gene matches: 6. CDR3 sequence reads: CASELQGDYNSPLHF. CDR3 in DNA: TGTGCCAGCGAGCTACAGGGGGACTATAATTCACCCCTCCACTTT.

This chain connects TRBV7-6 to TRBJ1-2; D may be TRBD1 (5 bases). There are 12 residues in the CDR3. Trimming took 1 base from V and 10 from J, leaving 10 bases between them. Per germline, CDR1 SGHVS and CDR2 FNYEAQ. The CDR3 nucleotides are TGTGCCAGCAGCTTAGGCGACAGTGACTACACCTTC. Translating it yields CASSLGDSDYTF.

This chain connects TRBV27 to TRBJ2-2; 12 nucleotides align to TRBD2. Germline V gene lookup returns CDR1 MNHEY and CDR2 SMNVEV (reference sequence). After removal of 6 bases from V and 9 bases from J, the junction contained 5 bases not matched to a gene. CDR3 length: 14 residues. Here the CDR3 DNA reads TGTGCCAGCAGGGCTAGCGGGGGGGCAAGGGAGCTGTTTTTT. It specifies CASRASGGARELFF.

The chain uses TRBV27 and TRBJ1-5, with TRBD1 matching over 8 bases. V shed 3 bases, J shed 5 bases, and the junction held 3 bases outside the gene matches. The CDR3 runs to 14 residues. From germline, CDR1 is MNHEY and CDR2 SMNVEV (reference sequence). The CDR3 region is CASSFLQGDQPQHF. The CDR3 bases are TGTGCCAGCAGTTTCCTACAGGGGGATCAGCCCCAGCATTTT.

CDR3 in DNA: TGTGCCAGCAGCAAGAGGGACAGCTACAATGAGCAGTTCTTC. Encoded protein: CASSKRDSYNEQFF. V usage is TRBV7-2 and J usage is TRBJ2-1; 7 nucleotides align to TRBD1. The CDR3 extends over 14 amino acids. CDR1 is SGHTA and CDR2 is FQGNSA in the germline V gene. V gave up 5 bases and J gave up 3 bases; unmatched junction bases: 4.

This sequence joins TRBV5-4 and TRBJ2-3; TRBD2 matches 10 bases. The CDR3 is 17 amino acids. Per the germline V gene, CDR1 is SGHNT and CDR2 is YYREEE (reference sequence). Losses at the gene ends were 2 bases for V and 5 bases for J; bases not matched to a gene: 11. The CDR3 sequence: CASSFPSLAGFVDTQYF. CDR3 DNA sequence: TGTGCCAGCAGCTTCCCTTCACTAGCGGGGTTTGTAGATACGCAGTATTTT.

CDR3 nucleotides: TGTGCCAGTAAATGGCGGGGCTGGGACACTGAAGCTTTCTTT. It yields the protein CASKWRGWDTEAFF. The chain joins TRBV19 to TRBJ1-1, with D perhaps matching TRBD1 (5 bases). V lost 7 bases and J lost 3, with 15 bases in between. CDR1 and CDR2 from the germline V gene are LNHDA and SQIVND (reference sequence). The CDR3 consists of 14 residues.

The chain carries TRBV7-3 and TRBJ2-2; TRBD2 matches at 13 bases. The CDR3 is 20 amino acids. The germline V gene encodes CDR1 SGHTA and CDR2 FQGTGA. The V segment lost 2 bases and the J segment 4 bases; nucleotides outside the gene matches: 13. CDR3 amino acids: CASSLSRLAGGRAGTGELFF. CDR3 bases: TGTGCCAGCAGCTTATCCCGACTAGCGGGGGGACGAGCGGGCACCGGGGAGCTGTTTTTT.

The V gene is TRBV19, the J gene TRBJ2-7; TRBD1 matches 7 bases. The V and J ends lost 5 bases and 4 bases, in that order; junction bases with no gene match: 11. The CDR3 covers 15 residues. Germline CDR1 and CDR2: LNHDA and SQIVND (reference sequence). CDR3 region: CASSAPGQSFYEQYF. The CDR3 nucleotides read TGTGCCAGTAGTGCTCCGGGACAGAGTTTTTACGAGCAGTACTTC.

This sequence joins TRBV6-6 and TRBJ2-1; 7 bases match TRBD2. The germline V gene encodes CDR1 MNHNY and CDR2 SVGAGI (reference sequence). With V trimmed by 8 bases and J by 4 bases, 2 bases remained unmatched. The CDR3 contains 12 residues. In DNA form, the CDR3 reads TGTGCCAGCGGGGGGGGATACAATGAGCAGTTCTTC. Its protein product is CASGGGYNEQFF.

The chain combines TRBV6-5 with TRBJ2-7; the match to TRBD1 covers 11 bases. Germline V gene lookup returns CDR1 MNHEY and CDR2 SVGAGI. With 4 bases clipped from V and 7 bases from J, the junction kept 6 bases outside the gene matches. The CDR3 length is 14 residues. CDR3 coding DNA: TGTGCCAGCAGTTCCGGACAGGGGGCAAGGGAGCAGTACTTC. Translated, it gives CASSSGQGAREQYF.